This T cell receptor (beta chain) was retrieved from a study of cytomegalovirus exposure and HLA in healthy donors. Study summary: There were some 81 million unique TCRs (from HLA-typed donors) in an early data release.

This CDR3 comprises 15 residues. The ends lost 5 bases at V and 4 bases at J; junction bases unmatched: 9. Germline lookup yields CDR1 SGHDN and CDR2 FVKESK. The study's findings and limits: What was likely a sequencing artifact was a cluster of highly shared sequence variants. When a later analysis was performed, an Asian-associated ancestry cluster reportedly had fewer N-insertions than the roughly 640-donor mean.

PCR amplification relied on 60 Vbeta primers (plus 13 Jbeta primers). The table came from immunoSEQ multiplex PCR; TCRdb's copy has only in-frame clones and leaves some out. The sample has 110,000 to 150,000 clones; 70% are singletons. This clone appeared once. Its target is not known. Specimen: PBMCs. The J gene is TRBJ1-1, the V gene TRBV14; 8 nucleotides line up with TRBD1. The clonotype was recovered from an older woman in good health and CMV-seropositive. The CDR3 DNA reads as TGTGCCAGCAGCAAGCACAGGGACAGGCGCACTGAAGCTTTCTTT. Protein product: CASSKHRDRRTEAFF.